The sequence of this T cell receptor (beta chain) was determined in a study of chemoradiotherapy in HPV16-positive cancers. Study conclusions and caveats: The functional HPV-specific definition rests on just a couple of HPV16-positive patients.

Produced via immunoSEQ multiplex PCR; TCRdb's table is partial and in-frame only. In the table there are approximately 2,800 clones, just under 85% of which are singletons. In its sample, this clone ranks as hyperexpanded. Its antigen is not identified. Deletions cut 0 bases from V and 6 bases from J, with 6 bases between. The CDR3 sequence is 12 residues long. Germline CDR1 and CDR2: SGHDN and FVKESK. The origin of this receptor is a human donor with HPV-associated anogenital cancer. The J gene is TRBJ2-7, the V gene TRBV14; no clear D. The source material was blood, sampled from a patient who underwent chemoradiotherapy. The CDR3 nucleotides are TGTGCCAGCAGCCAAGATCGGGTCGAGCAGTACTTC. It translates to CASSQDRVEQYF.